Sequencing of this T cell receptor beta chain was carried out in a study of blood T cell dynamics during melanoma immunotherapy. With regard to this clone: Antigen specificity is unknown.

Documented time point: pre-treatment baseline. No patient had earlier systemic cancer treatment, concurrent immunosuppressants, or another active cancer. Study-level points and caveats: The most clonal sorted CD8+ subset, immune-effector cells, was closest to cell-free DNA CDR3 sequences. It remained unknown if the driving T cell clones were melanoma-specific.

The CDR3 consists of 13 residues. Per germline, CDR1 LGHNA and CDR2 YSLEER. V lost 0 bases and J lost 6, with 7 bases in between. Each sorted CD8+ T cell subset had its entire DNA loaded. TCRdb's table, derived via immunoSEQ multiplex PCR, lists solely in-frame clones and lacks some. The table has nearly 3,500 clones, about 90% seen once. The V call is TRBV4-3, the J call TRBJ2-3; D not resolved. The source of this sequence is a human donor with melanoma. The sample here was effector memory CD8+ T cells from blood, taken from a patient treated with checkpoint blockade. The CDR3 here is CASSQDQGDTQYF. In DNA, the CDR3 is TGCGCCAGCAGCCAAGATCAAGGGGATACGCAGTATTTT.